This T cell receptor beta chain emerged from a study of T cell changes during pregnancy in multiple sclerosis. Germline V lookup: CDR1 SEHNR, CDR2 FQNEAQ (reference sequence). The germline V and J ends were trimmed by 3 bases and 2 bases, with 11 bases remaining between them. This CDR3 contains 15 residues. Sequenced by immunoSEQ multiplex PCR; TCRdb stores in-frame clones only, minus some. The table shows some 70,000 clones, with roughly 89% occurring only once. This chain uses TRBV7-9 with TRBJ1-3, with D perhaps TRBD1 (5 bases). This sequence originates from a female donor in good health, enrolled as a control in a pregnancy study. The material sequenced was peripheral blood, taken after pregnancy. Here the CDR3 reads CASSLFGGTGNTIYF. CDR3 sequence (DNA): TGTGCCAGCAGCTTGTTTGGGGGGACTGGAAACACCATATATTTT. The complete variable domain, with remaining parts taken from reference TRBV7-9 and TRBJ1-3, reads DTGVSQNPRHKITKRGQNVTFRCDPISEHNRLYWYRQTLGQGPEFLTYFQNEAQLEKSRLLSDRFSAERPKGSFSTLEIQRTEQGDSAMYLCASSLFGGTGNTIYFGEGSWLTVV.